The present T cell receptor beta chain was sequenced within a study of T-cell memory formation after mild COVID-19 (dated by TCRdb to the early 2020s). About the full investigation: TCR sequence clusters from the two donors were largely donor specific. In two donors, T-cell clones that expanded and contracted after mild COVID-19 were followed by sequencing TCRalpha and TCRbeta repertoires longitudinally. Two young, previously healthy adult volunteers, one female and one male, were included in the cohort.

What the research found in general, with its limitations: Only two mild cases were covered by the study, and larger cohorts that include severe cases with pre-infection samples were considered necessary. Contracting CD4+ clones appeared mostly in the CM and EM memory subsets, whereas CD8+ clones were enriched in EMRA. SARS-CoV-2 specificity of the second-wave clones peaking on day 37 was not confirmed. Clones that contracted from day 15 to 85 showed balanced CD4/CD8 phenotypes, whereas a second wave of clones that expanded from day 15 to 37 leaned towards CD4+. Some responding clones were detected in pre-infection memory, which suggested that pre-existing cross-reactive memory T cells had joined the SARS-CoV-2 response.

The sample holds a few counts of this clonotype. The antigen this receptor binds is unknown. Per-base quality was not reported, and no clone a single base away is much larger than it. The instrument was an Illumina NovaSeq 6000. TCRalpha and TCRbeta cDNA libraries were constructed by 5'RACE with constant-segment primers, with sample barcodes and unique molecular identifiers being introduced. RNA was extracted from every sample with Trizol reagent. Libraries were amplified in two PCR steps, with a second sample barcode and Illumina TruSeq adapters added in the second step. Sequencing of libraries was performed on an Illumina NovaSeq with 2 x 150 bp paired-end reads. On the authors' methods: The reads were demultiplexed and collapsed into UMI-guided consensus sequences using migec v1.2.7. With mixcr v2.1.11, UMI consensuses were aligned to TRA and TRB V and J templates and assembled into clonotypes. A clonotype was counted as expanded or contracted only when both edgeR and NoisET called the clonotype significant, with the noise models trained on biological replicates. For edgeR calls, a false discovery rate-adjusted p below 0.01 and a log2 fold-change threshold of 1 were applied. As an exploratory analysis of dynamics, PCA with hierarchical clustering was applied to max-normalized trajectories of the 1000 most abundant clonotypes. Separately sequenced CD4+ and CD8+ repertoires were used to assign a CD4 or CD8 phenotype to each responding clone. TCRdb reprocessing: public reads trimmed at Q25 with fastp, clones called with MiXCR, in-frame beta chains kept. Rows merge per CDR3 protein into single entries with the most common DNA and genes. The V and J calls here are based on TCRdb, not the publication. The sample yields 350,000 to 450,000 distinct CDR3 sequences; approximately 14% were counted once. About 20% of the sample is held by the ten biggest clonotypes.

The CDR3 numbers 13 residues from cysteine through phenylalanine. The DNA shown is the 39-base CDR3, in frame from base 1. V ends up 7 bases short and J 3 bases short, with an unmatched junction base count of 4. The germline V gene (reference sequence) provides CDR1 MNHEY and CDR2 SMNVEV. Ficoll-Paque density gradient centrifugation was used to isolate PBMCs. Source material: PBMCs or a T cell subset sorted from them (not recorded which). The sequence joins TRBV27 to TRBJ2-3, with 7 bases in between that match TRBD2. This receptor was taken from a man aged 18 to 35 who had mild COVID-19 (a few samples of this study predate the infection). The sample titles of this study are shuffled in the database, so cell type and time point are left out; the donor was told from shared clones. For the CDR3, the sequence is CASMGGGTDTQYF. The bases are TGTGCCAGCATGGGGGGGGGAACAGATACGCAGTATTTT.